Shown below are 12 T cell receptor beta chains from a single sample sequenced in a study of blood T cells in healthy people across ages. A sample-barcoded 5' primer and a J-beta primer mix were used in a second PCR of roughly 7 to 11 cycles. TCRdb fed the 5' RACE reads into MiXCR, producing one record per CDR3 protein. The sample shows around 600,000 distinct CDR3 sequences, 40% to 50% of them seen only once. The sequencing input was blood. The receptor set was obtained from a man older than 75 in good health.

The chain carries TRBV29-1 and TRBJ2-3, with 12 bases fitting TRBD2. V was pared by 5 bases and J by 1 base, with 13 bases of the junction left unmatched. Germline CDR1 is SQVTM and CDR2 is ANQGSEA. The CDR3 contains 18 residues. CDR3 coding DNA: TGCAGCGTTCTGGAGACTAGCGGGAGATTGATGGGCACAGATACGCAGTATTTT. Amino acids: CSVLETSGRLMGTDTQYF.

This clonotype showed up just a few times. This chain uses TRBV12-3 or TRBV12-4 with TRBJ2-7; the D is unclear. The CDR3 has 16 amino acids. V was cut by 5 bases and J by 7 bases, with 24 bases left in between. CDR3: CASSDLWISGTHEQYF. The CDR3 DNA reads TGTGCCAGCAGTGACCTGTGGATCTCGGGCACGCATGAGCAGTACTTC.

The chain has TRBV9 and TRBJ2-1, with 10 bases matching TRBD2. V trimming: 0 bases; J trimming: 3 bases; junction bases outside the gene matches: 3. CDR3 length: 16 residues. Germline V gene sequence: CDR1 SGDLS, CDR2 YYNGEE. The CDR3 DNA sequence: TGTGCCAGCAGCGTAGGCCCTAGCGGGAGCTACAATGAGCAGTTCTTC. It translates to CASSVGPSGSYNEQFF.

The genes are TRBV20-1 and TRBJ1-2; possibly TRBD1 for D (6 bases). V lost 3 bases to trimming and J lost 4 bases, with 18 bases between them. CDR1 and CDR2 (germline): DFQATT, SNEGSKA (reference sequence). CDR3 size: 15 residues. CDR3 loop: CSARSASGASYGYTF. Here the CDR3 DNA reads TGCAGTGCTAGGTCCGCCTCGGGGGCGAGCTATGGCTACACCTTC.

The chain has TRBV28 and TRBJ2-7; TRBD1 aligns across 9 bases. Germline V gene sequence: CDR1 MDHEN, CDR2 SYDVKM. This CDR3 comprises 15 residues. Germline trimming cut 5 bases from V and 6 bases from J; bases unmatched to any gene: 11. DNA for the CDR3: TGTGCCAGCAGTCCACCCGGGACAGGGTTGTTCGAGCAGTACTTC. It codes for CASSPPGTGLFEQYF.

The genes are TRBV20-1 and TRBJ2-7; 8 nucleotides agree with TRBD1. V lost 3 bases to trimming and J lost 1 base; unmatched junction nucleotides: 5. CDR3 length: 14 amino acids. Germline-derived CDR1 and CDR2 are DFQATT and SNEGSKA (reference sequence). The CDR3 protein is CSARDRVRSYEQYF. The CDR3 DNA follows: TGCAGTGCTAGGGACAGGGTTCGGTCCTACGAGCAGTACTTC.

The V call is TRBV11-1, the J call TRBJ2-1, with D tentatively TRBD2 (6 bases). Per the germline V gene, CDR1 is SGHAT and CDR2 is FQDESV (reference sequence). The CDR3 is made up of 15 amino acids. Trimming shortened V by 5 bases and J by 10 bases, and 21 bases separated the two germline ends. The CDR3 here is CASSLYAGSSYEQFF. CDR3 bases: TGTGCCAGCAGCCTCTACGCGGGGAGCTCCTACGAGCAGTTCTTC. Based on the CDR3 plus reference TRBV11-1 and TRBJ2-1, the full variable domain is EAEVAQSPRYKITEKSQAVAFWCDPISGHATLYWYRQILGQGPELLVQFQDESVVDDSQLPKDRFSAERLKGVDSTLKIQPAELGDSAMYLCASSLYAGSSYEQFFGPGTRLTVL.

This clonotype was counted between two and nine times. J is TRBJ2-1 and V is TRBV20-1; D may be TRBD2 (6 bases). This CDR3 is 14 amino acids long. V lost 6 bases and J lost 7, with 19 bases in between. The V gene's germline CDR1 is DFQATT and CDR2 SNEGSKA (reference sequence). CDR3 sequence: CSAKEAGWGNEQFF. CDR3 in DNA: TGCAGTGCCAAAGAAGCGGGCTGGGGGAATGAGCAGTTCTTC.

This clonotype appeared a few times. The CDR3 coding sequence is TGTGCCAGCAGCCAAGATGGGGGGGGAGCTCCGGCCTACGAGCAGTACTTC. Translated, it gives CASSQDGGGAPAYEQYF. The chain combines TRBV3-1 with TRBJ2-7; 7 bases line up with TRBD2. Unmatched junction bases numbered 10, after V lost 0 bases and J lost 2 bases. The CDR3 spans 17 residues. Looked up from germline, CDR1 is LGHDT and CDR2 is YNNKEL (reference sequence).

This clonotype has just a few counts. V gene TRBV4-3 combines with J gene TRBJ2-3; D is unresolved. Trimming took 0 bases from V and 1 from J, leaving 8 bases between them. The CDR3 is made up of 15 amino acids. The germline V gene has CDR1 LGHNA and CDR2 YSLEER. DNA of the CDR3: TGCGCCAGCAGCCAAGAGTATCGCCGCACAGATACGCAGTATTTT. This sequence encodes CASSQEYRRTDTQYF.

This clonotype has just a few counts. The chain links TRBV29-1 to TRBJ1-2; D gene ambiguous. The V gene lost 4 bases and the J gene lost 7 bases, with 19 bases spanning the gap. Looked up from germline, CDR1 is SQVTM and CDR2 is ANQGSEA. CDR3 length: 14 amino acids. In nucleotides, the CDR3 is TGCAGCGTTGGGGATGACACCCTCGCTTTTGGCTACACCTTC. This encodes CSVGDDTLAFGYTF.

This chain links TRBV9 with TRBJ1-2, with D tentatively TRBD1 (6 bases). This CDR3 has 14 amino acids. Germline values: CDR1 SGDLS, CDR2 YYNGEE. The V end lost 3 bases, the J end lost 2 bases, and 11 bases lay between the germline ends. The CDR3 region is CASSGTTGNYGYTF. CDR3 sequence (DNA): TGTGCCAGCAGCGGGACGACAGGAAACTATGGCTACACCTTC. The full variable domain, rest sourced from reference TRBV9 and TRBJ1-2, is DSGVTQTPKHLITATGQRVTLRCSPRSGDLSVYWYQQSLDQGLQFLIQYYNGEERAKGNILERFSAQQFPDLHSELNLSSLELGDSALYFCASSGTTGNYGYTFGSGTRLTVV.